The 5 T cell receptor beta chains reported below all come from one sample, sequenced in a study of cytomegalovirus exposure and HLA in healthy donors. It was with 60 Vbeta and 13 Jbeta primers that the PCR ran. The repertoire was sequenced with immunoSEQ multiplex PCR; TCRdb's copy has only in-frame clones and lacks some. The data show about 150,000 clones, about 61% seen once. The specimen sequenced was PBMCs. These TCRs come from a woman aged 40 to 50 in good health and CMV-seronegative.

This chain joins TRBV11-2 and TRBJ1-3; D might be TRBD1 (5 bases). Germline V gene sequence: CDR1 SGHAT, CDR2 FQNNGV. Deletions cut 4 bases from V and 1 base from J, with 5 bases between. The CDR3 covers 13 residues. The CDR3 bases are TGTGCCAGCAGCTCAGGGTCTGGAAACACCATATATTTT. It specifies CASSSGSGNTIYF.

The CDR3 spells CASSPSGGTNTGELFF. CDR3 coding DNA: TGTGCCAGCAGCCCGAGCGGGGGGACGAACACCGGGGAGCTGTTTTTT. The genes are TRBV27 and TRBJ2-2, with 9 bases identical to TRBD2. J lost 0 bases, V lost 6 bases, and 5 bases had no gene match. This CDR3 spans 16 amino acids. The germline V gene has CDR1 MNHEY and CDR2 SMNVEV (reference sequence).

The chain links TRBV7-2 to TRBJ1-1; perhaps TRBD1 as D (6 bases). Germline CDR1 SGHTA, CDR2 FQGNSA. Trimming took 6 bases from V and 5 from J, leaving 13 bases between them. The CDR3 consists of 13 residues. CDR3: CASRSEGGTEAFF. CDR3 coding DNA: TGTGCCAGCAGAAGCGAGGGGGGGACTGAAGCTTTCTTT.

The chain employs TRBV7-2 and TRBJ2-7; the match to TRBD2 covers 7 bases. This CDR3 contains 14 residues. Germline trimming cut 1 base from V and 2 bases from J; bases unmatched to any gene: 2. Germline-derived CDR1 and CDR2 are SGHTA and FQGNSA. DNA of the CDR3: TGTGCCAGCAGCTTAGAAGGACTAGCCTACGAGCAGTACTTC. This translates into CASSLEGLAYEQYF.

V gene TRBV4-2 combines with J gene TRBJ1-4, with TRBD1 as a possible D gene (6 bases). Germline V gene data show CDR1 as LGHNA and CDR2 as YNFKEQ. The CDR3 consists of 16 residues. V was pared by 3 bases and J by 2 bases, with 13 bases between. The CDR3 protein is CASSQATGTTNEKLFF. The DNA of the CDR3 is TGTGCCAGCAGCCAGGCTACAGGGACCACTAATGAAAAACTGTTTTTT.